The following is a TCR beta chain sequence with its context. The target of this receptor is not known. Nothing much larger sits one base from this clone, and base qualities are not available. The entry originates in a study of control samples from healthy donors and cancer patients (dated by TCRdb to the early 2020s). The CDR3 measures 11 amino acids from cysteine to phenylalanine. Only the CDR3 DNA is retained, 33 bases long and in frame from the first base. V drops 11 bases and J drops 3 bases, leaving 11 bases in between. From the germline V gene, CDR1 is MNHNS and CDR2 is SASEGT. Receptor libraries were prepared by the immunoSEQ multiplex PCR assay. The clones in this table, taken by TCRdb from immuneACCESS, are in-frame only. Not every clone is retained; where verified, under half of the shortfall comes from an unresolved V gene, and the cause of the rest is unknown. The sample table shows 90,000 to 130,000 clones, and roughly 90% are seen once. The top ten constitute approximately 3.7% of the sample.

The chain was built from TRBV6-1 and TRBJ2-7; TRBD2 is a possible D gene, resting on 5 matching bases. The sample comprised PBMCs. This receptor was obtained from a woman aged 60-75 years with lung cancer. The CDR3 has the sequence CAARGNYEQYF. The nucleotide sequence reads TGTGCCGCCCGGGGAAACTACGAGCAGTACTTC.